This T cell receptor (beta chain) was captured in a study of CD8+CD57+ T cells in acquired aplastic anemia. The study profiled TCR beta VDJ and CDR3 using genomic DNA as template. TCRdb re-analysed the reads in MiXCR, keeping a single row per CDR3 protein. The sample consists of 250,000 to 350,000 distinct CDR3 sequences, approximately 55% of them appearing once. This TCR was recovered from a human donor with severe aplastic anemia or a healthy control (not recorded which). Sequenced material: sorted CD4+, CD8+, or CD8+CD57+ T cells (not recorded which) from PBMCs.

The CDR3 protein is CASSPEVNSPLHF. The CDR3 region has the DNA TGTGCCAGCAGCCCGGAGGTCAATTCACCCCTCCACTTT. The chain couples TRBV9 to TRBJ1-6; no firm D call. This CDR3 has 13 amino acids. V was clipped by 4 bases and J by 7 bases, with 9 bases between them. CDR1 SGDLS and CDR2 YYNGEE come from the germline V gene.